The present TCR beta chain was sequenced within a study of T cell changes during pregnancy in multiple sclerosis. The assay was immunoSEQ multiplex PCR, and TCRdb's table has in-frame clones only and misses some. Among tens of thousands of clones, 90% to 95% were seen once, and the ten largest hold over 0.8%. This clone has only one observation. J was trimmed by 4 bases and V by 5 bases; bases with no gene match: 10. The CDR3 consists of 15 residues. CDR1 is MNHEY, CDR2 SVGAGI, per germline. The input for sequencing was peripheral blood, taken in the first trimester of pregnancy. V is TRBV6-5 and J is TRBJ2-7; TRBD1 agrees at 8 bases. The TCR comes from a female donor with multiple sclerosis, enrolled in a pregnancy study. CDR3 coding DNA: TGTGCCAGCAGTCGCCTGGACAGGGTTGTGTACGAGCAGTACTTC. This encodes CASSRLDRVVYEQYF.